This entry features one TCR beta chain sequence. How the authors handled the data: From reference gene primer amplification, estimates of nucleated cell counts were derived. Assay used: immunoSEQ multiplex PCR; TCRdb lists only in-frame clones, some missing. V and J calls and clone size are copied from that table; D and trimming were computed from the DNA. This sample has a few hundred thousand clones, with 70% to 90% found just once. Germline values: CDR1 SGHTA, CDR2 FQGNSA. This CDR3 is built from 14 residues. Trimming at V came to 0 bases and at J to 5 bases, leaving 3 bases not matched to a gene. The data belong to a study of blood T cell repertoires in COVID-19.

The clonotype comes from a woman younger than 30 who had recovered from COVID-19. Sequenced sample: peripheral blood. The chain carries TRBV7-2 and TRBJ2-5, with TRBD1 matching 7 bases. CDR3 nucleotide sequence: TGTGCCAGCAGCTTAGCGACAGGGCGGGAGACCCAGTACTTC. It yields the protein CASSLATGRETQYF.